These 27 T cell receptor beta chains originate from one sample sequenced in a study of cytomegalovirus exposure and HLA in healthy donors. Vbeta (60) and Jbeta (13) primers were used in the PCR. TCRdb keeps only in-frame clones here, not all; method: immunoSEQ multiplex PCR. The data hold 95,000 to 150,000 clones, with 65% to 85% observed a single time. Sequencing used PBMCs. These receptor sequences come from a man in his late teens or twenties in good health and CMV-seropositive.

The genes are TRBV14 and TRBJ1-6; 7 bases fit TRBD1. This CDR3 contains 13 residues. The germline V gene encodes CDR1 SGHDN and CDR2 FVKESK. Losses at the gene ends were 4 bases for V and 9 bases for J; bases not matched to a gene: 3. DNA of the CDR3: TGTGCCAGCAGCCCGAGACAGGGTTCACCCCTCCACTTT. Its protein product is CASSPRQGSPLHF.

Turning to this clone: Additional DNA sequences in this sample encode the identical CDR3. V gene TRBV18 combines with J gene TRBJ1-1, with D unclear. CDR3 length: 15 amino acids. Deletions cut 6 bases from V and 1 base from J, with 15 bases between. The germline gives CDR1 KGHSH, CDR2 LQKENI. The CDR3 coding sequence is TGTGCCAGCTCGCCGACGGGAAACAAGAACACTGAAGCTTTCTTT. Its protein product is CASSPTGNKNTEAFF. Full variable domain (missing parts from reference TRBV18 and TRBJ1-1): NAGVMQNPRHLVRRRGQEARLRCSPMKGHSHVYWYRQLPEEGLKFMVYLQKENIIDESGMPKERFSAEFPKEGPSILRIQQVVRGDSAAYFCASSPTGNKNTEAFFGQGTRLTVV.

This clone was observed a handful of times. CDR3 residues: CASSARLAFSYEQYF. The CDR3 DNA reads TGTGCCAGCAGCGCCAGACTAGCGTTTTCCTACGAGCAGTACTTC. The chain carries TRBV5-6 and TRBJ2-7; 8 nucleotides line up with TRBD2. CDR1 and CDR2 (germline): SGHDT, YYEEEE. CDR3 size: 15 residues. V dropped 4 bases and J dropped 1; count of bases not matched to a gene: 7. Combining the CDR3 with reference TRBV5-6 and TRBJ2-7 gives the whole variable domain DAGVTQSPTHLIKTRGQQVTLRCSPKSGHDTVSWYQQALGQGPQFIFQYYEEEERQRGNFPDRFSGHQFPNYSSELNVNALLLGDSALYLCASSARLAFSYEQYFGPGTRLTVT.

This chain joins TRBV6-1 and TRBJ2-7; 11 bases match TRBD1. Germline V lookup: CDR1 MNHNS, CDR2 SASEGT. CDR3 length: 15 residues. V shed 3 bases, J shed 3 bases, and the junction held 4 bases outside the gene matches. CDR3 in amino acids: CASSDRDRGNYEQYF. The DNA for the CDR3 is TGTGCCAGCAGTGACCGGGACAGGGGGAACTACGAGCAGTACTTC.

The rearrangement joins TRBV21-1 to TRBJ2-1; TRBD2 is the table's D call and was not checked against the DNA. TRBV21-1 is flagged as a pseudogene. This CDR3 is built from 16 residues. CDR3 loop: CASSPPYGLLYNEQFF. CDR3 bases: TGTGCCAGCAGCCCACCATACGGTTTGCTATACAATGAGCAGTTCTTC.

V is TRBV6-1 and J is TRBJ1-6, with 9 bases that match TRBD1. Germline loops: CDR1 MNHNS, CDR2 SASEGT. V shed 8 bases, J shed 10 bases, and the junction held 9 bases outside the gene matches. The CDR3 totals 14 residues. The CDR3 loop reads CASERGTGLSPLHF. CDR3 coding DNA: TGTGCCAGCGAGAGAGGGACAGGGCTATCACCCCTCCACTTT.

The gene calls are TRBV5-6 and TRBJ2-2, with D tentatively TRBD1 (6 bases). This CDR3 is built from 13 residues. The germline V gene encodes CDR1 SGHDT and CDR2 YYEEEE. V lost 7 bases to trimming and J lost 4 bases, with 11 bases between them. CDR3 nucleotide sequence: TGTGCCAGCGGGGGCCCTGTCACCGGGGAGCTGTTTTTT. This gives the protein CASGGPVTGELFF.

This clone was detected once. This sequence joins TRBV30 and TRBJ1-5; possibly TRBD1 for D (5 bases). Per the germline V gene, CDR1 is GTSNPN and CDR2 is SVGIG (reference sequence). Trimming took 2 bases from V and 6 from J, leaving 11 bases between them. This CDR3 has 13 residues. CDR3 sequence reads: CAWSPGFSQPQHF. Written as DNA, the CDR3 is TGTGCCTGGAGTCCAGGGTTTTCTCAGCCCCAGCATTTT.

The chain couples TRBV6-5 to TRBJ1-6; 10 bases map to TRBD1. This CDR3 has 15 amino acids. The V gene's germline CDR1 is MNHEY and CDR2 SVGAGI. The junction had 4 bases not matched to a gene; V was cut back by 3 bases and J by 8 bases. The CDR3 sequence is CASSYRGTGDSPLHF. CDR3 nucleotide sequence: TGTGCCAGCAGTTATAGAGGGACAGGGGATTCACCCCTCCACTTT.

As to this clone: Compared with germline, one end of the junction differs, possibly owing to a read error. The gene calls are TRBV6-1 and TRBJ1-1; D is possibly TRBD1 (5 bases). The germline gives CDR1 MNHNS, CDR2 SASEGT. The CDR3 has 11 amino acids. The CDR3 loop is CASTRGRLSAF. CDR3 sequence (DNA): TGTGCCAGCACTCGGGGGAGATTGAGCGCCTTT.

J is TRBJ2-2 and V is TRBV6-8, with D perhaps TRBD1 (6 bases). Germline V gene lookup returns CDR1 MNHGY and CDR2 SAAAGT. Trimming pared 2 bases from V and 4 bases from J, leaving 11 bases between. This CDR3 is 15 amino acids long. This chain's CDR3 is CASSYAGQSTGELFF. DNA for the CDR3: TGTGCCAGCAGTTACGCCGGACAGAGCACCGGGGAGCTGTTTTTT.

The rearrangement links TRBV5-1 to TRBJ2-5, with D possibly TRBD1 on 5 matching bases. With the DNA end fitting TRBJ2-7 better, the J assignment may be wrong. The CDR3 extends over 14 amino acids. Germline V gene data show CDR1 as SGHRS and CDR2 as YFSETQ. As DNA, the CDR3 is TGCGCCAGCAGCTTGGAGGCAGGGTTCTTCGAGCAGTACTTC. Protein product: CASSLEAGFFEQYF.

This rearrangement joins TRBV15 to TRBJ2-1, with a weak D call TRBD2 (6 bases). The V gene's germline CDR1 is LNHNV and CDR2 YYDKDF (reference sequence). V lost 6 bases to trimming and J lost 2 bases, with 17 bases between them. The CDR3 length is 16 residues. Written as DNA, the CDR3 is TGTGCCACCAGTGGATTGGCGGGAAAAACCTACAATGAGCAGTTCTTC. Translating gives CATSGLAGKTYNEQFF.

The CDR3 sequence is CASSRTGSNTEAFF. CDR3 DNA: TGTGCCAGCAGCCGGACAGGGTCGAACACTGAAGCTTTCTTT. This sequence joins TRBV7-9 and TRBJ1-1; 8 bases are a match to TRBD1. V lost 5 bases and J lost 1; bases outside the gene matches: 3. The CDR3 has 14 residues. CDR1 is SEHNR and CDR2 is FQNEAQ in the germline V gene (reference sequence).

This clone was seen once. CDR3 sequence reads: CASSMSSGRSIEQYF. In DNA, the CDR3 is TGTGCCAGCAGCATGTCTAGCGGGAGGTCTATCGAGCAGTACTTC. The rearrangement uses TRBV9 and TRBJ2-7, with 11 bases identical to TRBD2. CDR1 is SGDLS, CDR2 YYNGEE, per germline. This CDR3 region has 15 residues. V shed 4 bases, J shed 6 bases, and the junction held 9 bases outside the gene matches.

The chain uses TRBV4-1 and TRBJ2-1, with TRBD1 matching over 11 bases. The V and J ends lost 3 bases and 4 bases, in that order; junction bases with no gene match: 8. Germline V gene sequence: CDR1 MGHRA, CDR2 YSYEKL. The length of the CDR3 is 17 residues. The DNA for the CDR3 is TGCGCCAGCAGCCACCTGGTCGGGACAGGGGGATACAATGAGCAGTTCTTC. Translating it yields CASSHLVGTGGYNEQFF.

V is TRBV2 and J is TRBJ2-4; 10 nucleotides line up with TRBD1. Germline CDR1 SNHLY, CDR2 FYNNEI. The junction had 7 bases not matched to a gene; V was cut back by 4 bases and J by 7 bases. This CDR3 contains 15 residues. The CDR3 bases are TGTGCCAGCAGTGGATCGGGACAGGGGATTAACATTCAGTACTTC. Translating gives CASSGSGQGINIQYF.

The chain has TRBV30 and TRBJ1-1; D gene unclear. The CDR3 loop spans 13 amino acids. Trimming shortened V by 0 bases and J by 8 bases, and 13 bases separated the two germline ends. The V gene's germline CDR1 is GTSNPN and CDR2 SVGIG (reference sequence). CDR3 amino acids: CAWSVQQNGEAFF. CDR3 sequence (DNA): TGTGCCTGGAGTGTACAGCAGAACGGAGAAGCTTTCTTT.

CDR3 bases: TGCGCCAGCAGCCAAGGGGTTCGCGGGGCCACAGATACGCAGTATTTT. Translated: CASSQGVRGATDTQYF. The chain couples TRBV4-3 to TRBJ2-3; possibly TRBD2 for D (6 bases). Trimming removed 1 base at V and 2 bases at J, with 13 bases between. Germline assignment: CDR1 LGHNA and CDR2 YSLEER. The CDR3 spans 16 residues.

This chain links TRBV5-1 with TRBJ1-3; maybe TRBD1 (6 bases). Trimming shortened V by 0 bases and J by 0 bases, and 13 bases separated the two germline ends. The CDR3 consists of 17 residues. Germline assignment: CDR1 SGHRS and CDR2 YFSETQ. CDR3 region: CASSLVTGKASGNTIYF. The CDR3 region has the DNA TGCGCCAGCAGCTTGGTAACAGGGAAGGCCTCTGGAAACACCATATATTTT.

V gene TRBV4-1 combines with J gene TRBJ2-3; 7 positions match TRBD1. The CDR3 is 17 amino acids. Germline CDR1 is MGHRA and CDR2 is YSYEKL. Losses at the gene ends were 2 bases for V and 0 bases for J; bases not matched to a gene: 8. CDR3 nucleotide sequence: TGCGCCAGCAGCCAAACAAAGACAGGGTTTAGCACAGATACGCAGTATTTT. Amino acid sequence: CASSQTKTGFSTDTQYF.

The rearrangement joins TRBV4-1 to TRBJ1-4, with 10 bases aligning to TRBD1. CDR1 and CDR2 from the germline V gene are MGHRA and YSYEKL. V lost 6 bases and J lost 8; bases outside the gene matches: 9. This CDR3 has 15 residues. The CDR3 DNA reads TGCGCCAGCAGAGGGACCGGGACAGGGGTCGAAAAACTGTTTTTT. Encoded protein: CASRGTGTGVEKLFF.

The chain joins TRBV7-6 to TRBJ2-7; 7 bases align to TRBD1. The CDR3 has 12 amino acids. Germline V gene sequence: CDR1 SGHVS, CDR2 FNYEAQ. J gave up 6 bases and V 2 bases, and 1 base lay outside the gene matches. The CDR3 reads CASSLTGAEQYF. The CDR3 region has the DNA TGTGCCAGCAGCTTAACAGGGGCCGAGCAGTACTTC. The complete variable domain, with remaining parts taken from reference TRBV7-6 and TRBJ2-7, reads GAGVSQSPRYKVTKRGQDVALRCDPISGHVSLYWYRQALGQGPEFLTYFNYEAQQDKSGLPNDRFSAERPEGSISTLTIQRTEQRDSAMYRCASSLTGAEQYFGPGTRLTVT.

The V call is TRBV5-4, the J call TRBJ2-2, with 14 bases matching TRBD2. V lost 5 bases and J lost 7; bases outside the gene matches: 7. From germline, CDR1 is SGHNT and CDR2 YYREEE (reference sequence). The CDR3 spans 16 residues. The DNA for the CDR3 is TGTGCCAGCAGTTCCGGGACTAGCGGGAGTGTCGGGGAGCTGTTTTTT. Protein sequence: CASSSGTSGSVGELFF.

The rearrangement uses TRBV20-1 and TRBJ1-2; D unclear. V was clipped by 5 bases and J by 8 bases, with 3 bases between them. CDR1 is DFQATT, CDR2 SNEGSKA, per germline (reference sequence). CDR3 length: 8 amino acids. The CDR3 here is CSAEGYTF. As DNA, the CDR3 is TGCAGTGCTGAGGGCTACACCTTC.

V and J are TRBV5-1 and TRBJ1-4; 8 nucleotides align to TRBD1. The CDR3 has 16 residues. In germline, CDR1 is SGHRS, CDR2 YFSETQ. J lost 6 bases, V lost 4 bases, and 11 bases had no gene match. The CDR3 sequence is CASSANAGGFDEKLFF. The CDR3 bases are TGCGCCAGCAGCGCGAACGCAGGGGGCTTCGATGAAAAACTGTTTTTT. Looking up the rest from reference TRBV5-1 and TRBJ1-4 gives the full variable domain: KAGVTQTPRYLIKTRGQQVTLSCSPISGHRSVSWYQQTPGQGLQFLFEYFSETQRNKGNFPGRFSGRQFSNSRSEMNVSTLELGDSALYLCASSANAGGFDEKLFFGSGTQLSVL.

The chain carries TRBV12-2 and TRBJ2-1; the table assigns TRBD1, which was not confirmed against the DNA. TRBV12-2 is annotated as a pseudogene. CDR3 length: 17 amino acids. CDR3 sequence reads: CASRRVFQVGSYNEQFF. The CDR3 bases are TGTGCAAGTCGCCGAGTCTTTCAGGTAGGCTCCTACAATGAGCAGTTCTTC.